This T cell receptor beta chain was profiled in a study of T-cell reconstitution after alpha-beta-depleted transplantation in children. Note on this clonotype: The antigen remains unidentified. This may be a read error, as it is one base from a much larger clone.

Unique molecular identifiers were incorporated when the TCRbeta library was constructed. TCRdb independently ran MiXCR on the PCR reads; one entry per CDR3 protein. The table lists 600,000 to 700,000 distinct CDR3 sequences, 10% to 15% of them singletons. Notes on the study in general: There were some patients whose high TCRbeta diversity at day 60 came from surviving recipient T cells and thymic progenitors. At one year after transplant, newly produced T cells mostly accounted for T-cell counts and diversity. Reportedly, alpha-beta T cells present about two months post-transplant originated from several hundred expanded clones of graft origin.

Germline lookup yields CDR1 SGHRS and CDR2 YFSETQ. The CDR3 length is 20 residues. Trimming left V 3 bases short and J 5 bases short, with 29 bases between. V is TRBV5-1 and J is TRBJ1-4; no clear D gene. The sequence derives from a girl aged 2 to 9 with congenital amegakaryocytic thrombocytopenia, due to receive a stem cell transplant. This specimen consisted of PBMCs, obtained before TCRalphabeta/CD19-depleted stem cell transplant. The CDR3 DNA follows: TGCGCCAGCAGCTCCCATAGGCGCCTCATCGGTAGTACCCAGAATGAAAAACTGTTTTTT. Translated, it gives CASSSHRRLIGSTQNEKLFF.